These 11 T cell receptor beta chains originate from one sample sequenced in a study of T cells after posttransplantation cyclophosphamide. Control samples came 1 year after myeloablative marrow transplants with methotrexate plus calcineurin inhibitor. Sequencing was performed with immunoSEQ multiplex PCR; in TCRdb, only in-frame clones are kept and a portion is missing. The data show around 17,000 clones, more than 80% seen once. The sample here was PBMCs, taken approximately 64 weeks after allogeneic stem cell transplant with calcineurin inhibitor and methotrexate. The receptors stem from a male patient aged 30 to 40 who received an allogeneic stem cell transplant from an unrelated donor, was CMV-positive, and had acute and chronic GVHD. Some T cells here may be from the graft donor.

About this clone itself: The junction and the germline gene differ at one end; a read error may be behind it. J is TRBJ1-5 and V is TRBV28; D not certain. The CDR3 is made up of 16 amino acids. The germline gives CDR1 MDHEN, CDR2 SYDVKM. The CDR3 is CASSLIVSASDQPQHF. The CDR3, as DNA: TGTGCCAGCAGTTTAATTGTGTCGGCTAGCGATCAGCCCCAGCATTTT.

This sequence joins TRBV5-8 and TRBJ1-1, with 8 nucleotides matching TRBD1. This CDR3 contains 17 residues. Trimming removed 3 bases from V and 4 bases from J; junction bases left unmatched: 14. CDR1 is SGHTS and CDR2 is YDEGEE in the germline V gene. CDR3 in amino acids: CASSWRGQVVVGTEAFF. CDR3 bases: TGTGCCAGCAGCTGGAGGGGACAGGTGGTTGTAGGCACTGAAGCTTTCTTT.

The chain recombines TRBV18 with TRBJ1-2, with TRBD1 matching 8 bases. Germline lookup yields CDR1 KGHSH and CDR2 LQKENI. V dropped 6 bases and J dropped 4; count of bases not matched to a gene: 22. The CDR3 totals 19 residues. CDR3: CASSPPVGTGTALGYGYTF. Written as DNA, the CDR3 is TGTGCCAGCTCTCCCCCAGTGGGGACAGGTACCGCGCTGGGCTATGGCTACACCTTC.

The chain links TRBV5-4 to TRBJ2-5, with 9 nucleotides matching TRBD2. Germline V CDR1 and CDR2: SGHNT, YYREEE (reference sequence). The length of the CDR3 is 15 residues. V was clipped by 1 base and J by 11 bases; unmatched bases: 12. This CDR3 is CASSLRVAGVWEQYF. CDR3 bases: TGTGCCAGCAGCTTGAGAGTAGCGGGAGTATGGGAGCAGTACTTC. The full variable domain, completed using reference TRBV5-4 and TRBJ2-5, is ETGVTQSPTHLIKTRGQQVTLRCSSQSGHNTVSWYQQALGQGPQFIFQYYREEENGRGNFPPRFSGLQFPNYSSELNVNALELDDSALYLCASSLRVAGVWEQYFGPGTRLLVL.

The chain uses TRBV19 and TRBJ2-7; TRBD1 aligns across 7 bases. V shed 5 bases and J 0 bases; nucleotides not matched to a gene: 7. CDR3 size: 15 residues. Germline V lookup: CDR1 LNHDA, CDR2 SQIVND (reference sequence). The CDR3 protein is CASSVEDRSSYEQYF. CDR3 sequence (DNA): TGTGCCAGTAGTGTGGAGGACAGGAGCTCCTACGAGCAGTACTTC.

The J gene is TRBJ2-7, the V gene TRBV3-2; TRBD1 is taken as the D call from the table, unchecked against the DNA. TRBV3-2 is labeled a pseudogene. CDR3 length: 9 amino acids. The CDR3 here is CASSRYRGF. The CDR3 DNA is TGTGCCAGCAGTCGATACAGGGGCTTC.

The chain recombines TRBV4-1 with TRBJ2-5; 12 nucleotides agree with TRBD1. This CDR3 is built from 16 residues. V shed 0 bases and J 5 bases; nucleotides not matched to a gene: 4. The germline gives CDR1 MGHRA, CDR2 YSYEKL. The CDR3 spells CASSQEGTGGLETQYF. In DNA form, the CDR3 reads TGCGCCAGCAGCCAAGAAGGGACAGGGGGCCTGGAGACCCAGTACTTC.

This chain links TRBV18 with TRBJ1-5; TRBD1 agrees at 9 bases. Germline V lookup: CDR1 KGHSH, CDR2 LQKENI. CDR3 length equals 15 residues. J lost 7 bases, V lost 5 bases, and 9 bases had no gene match. As DNA, the CDR3 is TGTGCCAGCTCAGGGACAGGGTCATTGGGGCAGCCCCAGCATTTT. It encodes CASSGTGSLGQPQHF.

This clone appeared a few times. V is TRBV18 and J is TRBJ1-1, with D maybe TRBD1 (5 bases). Germline-derived CDR1 and CDR2 are KGHSH and LQKENI. CDR3 length: 13 amino acids. The V end lost 8 bases, the J end lost 0 bases, and 10 bases lay between the germline ends. CDR3 loop: CASAKTVNTEAFF. CDR3 bases: TGTGCCAGCGCGAAGACAGTGAACACTGAAGCTTTCTTT.

DNA of the CDR3: TGTGCCAGCAGCTTTGGCCGCTACGAGCAGTACTTC. Translating it yields CASSFGRYEQYF. This chain connects TRBV5-6 to TRBJ2-7; D remains unclear. Germline CDR1 and CDR2: SGHDT and YYEEEE. The CDR3 length is 12 residues. Trimming took 2 bases from V and 3 from J, leaving 6 bases between them. The full variable domain, its missing parts supplied by reference TRBV5-6 and TRBJ2-7, is DAGVTQSPTHLIKTRGQQVTLRCSPKSGHDTVSWYQQALGQGPQFIFQYYEEEERQRGNFPDRFSGHQFPNYSSELNVNALLLGDSALYLCASSFGRYEQYFGPGTRLTVT.

The V call is TRBV9, the J call TRBJ2-7, with TRBD2 matching 7 bases. Trimming cost V 3 bases and J 2 bases; bases outside gene matches: 5. The CDR3 totals 14 residues. The germline V gene has CDR1 SGDLS and CDR2 YYNGEE. The CDR3 sequence is CASSAGGRTYEQYF. The DNA of the CDR3 is TGTGCCAGCAGCGCCGGGGGGAGAACCTACGAGCAGTACTTC.